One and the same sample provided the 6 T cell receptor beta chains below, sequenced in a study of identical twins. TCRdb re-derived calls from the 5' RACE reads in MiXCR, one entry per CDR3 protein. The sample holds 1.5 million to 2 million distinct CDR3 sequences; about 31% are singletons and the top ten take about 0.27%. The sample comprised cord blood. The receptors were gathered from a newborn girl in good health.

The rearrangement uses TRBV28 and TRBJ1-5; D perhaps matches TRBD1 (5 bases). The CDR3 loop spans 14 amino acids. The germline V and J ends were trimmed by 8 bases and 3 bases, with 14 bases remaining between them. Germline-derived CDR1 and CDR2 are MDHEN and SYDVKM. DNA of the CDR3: TGTGCCAGCCATCCTGGACAATCCAATCAGCCCCAGCATTTT. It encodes CASHPGQSNQPQHF.

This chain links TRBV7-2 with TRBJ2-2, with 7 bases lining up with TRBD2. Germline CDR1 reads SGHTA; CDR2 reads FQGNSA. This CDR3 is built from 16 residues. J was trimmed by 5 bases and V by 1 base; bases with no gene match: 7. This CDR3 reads CASSLVSGRGTGELFF. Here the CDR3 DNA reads TGTGCCAGCAGCTTAGTGTCTGGGAGGGGAACCGGGGAGCTGTTTTTT.

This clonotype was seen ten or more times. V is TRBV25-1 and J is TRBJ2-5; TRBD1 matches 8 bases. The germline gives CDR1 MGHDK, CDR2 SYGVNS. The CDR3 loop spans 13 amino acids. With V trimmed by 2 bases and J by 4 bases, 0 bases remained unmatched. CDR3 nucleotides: TGTGCCAGCAGTGAAGGACAGGGAGAGACCCAGTACTTC. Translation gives CASSEGQGETQYF. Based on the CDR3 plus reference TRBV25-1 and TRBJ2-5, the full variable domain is EADIYQTPRYLVIGTGKKITLECSQTMGHDKMYWYQQDPGMELHLIHYSYGVNSTEKGDLSSESTVSRIRTEHFPLTLESARPSHTSQYLCASSEGQGETQYFGPGTRLLVL.

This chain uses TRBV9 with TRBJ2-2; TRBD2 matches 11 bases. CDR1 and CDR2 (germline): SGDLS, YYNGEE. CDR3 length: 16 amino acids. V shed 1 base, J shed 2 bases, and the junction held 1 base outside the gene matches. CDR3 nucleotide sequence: TGTGCCAGCAGCGTAACTAGCGGGAGCAACACCGGGGAGCTGTTTTTT. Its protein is CASSVTSGSNTGELFF.

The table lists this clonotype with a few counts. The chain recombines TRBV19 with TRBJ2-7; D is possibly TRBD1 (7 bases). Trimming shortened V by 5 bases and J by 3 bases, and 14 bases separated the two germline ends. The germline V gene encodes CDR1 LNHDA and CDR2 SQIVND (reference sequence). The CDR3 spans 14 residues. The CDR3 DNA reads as TGTGCCAGTAGTCGCGGGACAGATAGCTACGAGCAGTACTTC. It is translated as CASSRGTDSYEQYF.

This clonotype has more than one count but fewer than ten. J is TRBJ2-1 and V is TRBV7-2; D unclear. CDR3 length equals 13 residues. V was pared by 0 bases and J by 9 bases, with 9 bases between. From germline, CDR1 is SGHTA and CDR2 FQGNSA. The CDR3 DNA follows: TGTGCCAGCAGCTTAGCGTCGAGGAGTGAGCAGTTCTTC. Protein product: CASSLASRSEQFF.